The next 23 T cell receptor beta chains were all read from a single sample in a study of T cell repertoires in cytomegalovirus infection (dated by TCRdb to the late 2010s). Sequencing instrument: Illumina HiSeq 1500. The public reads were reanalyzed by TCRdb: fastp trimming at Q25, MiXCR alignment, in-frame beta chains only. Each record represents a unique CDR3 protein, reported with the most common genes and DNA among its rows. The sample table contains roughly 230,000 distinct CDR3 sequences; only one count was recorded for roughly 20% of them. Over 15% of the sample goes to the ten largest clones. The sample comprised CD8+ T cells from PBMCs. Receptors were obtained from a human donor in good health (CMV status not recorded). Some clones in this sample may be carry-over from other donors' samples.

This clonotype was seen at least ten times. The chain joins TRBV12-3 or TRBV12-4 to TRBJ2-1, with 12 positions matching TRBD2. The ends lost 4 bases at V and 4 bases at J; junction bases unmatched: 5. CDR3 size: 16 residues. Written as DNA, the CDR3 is TGTGCCAGCAGTTCCGCTAGCGGGGGGGATTACAATGAGCAGTTCTTC. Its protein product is CASSSASGGDYNEQFF.

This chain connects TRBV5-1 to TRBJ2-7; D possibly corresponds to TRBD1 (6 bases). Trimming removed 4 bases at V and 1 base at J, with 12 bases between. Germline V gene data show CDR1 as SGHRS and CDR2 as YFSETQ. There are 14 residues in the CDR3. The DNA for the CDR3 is TGCGCCAGCAGCCCGACGCAGGGGTCCTACGAGCAGTACTTC. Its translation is CASSPTQGSYEQYF.

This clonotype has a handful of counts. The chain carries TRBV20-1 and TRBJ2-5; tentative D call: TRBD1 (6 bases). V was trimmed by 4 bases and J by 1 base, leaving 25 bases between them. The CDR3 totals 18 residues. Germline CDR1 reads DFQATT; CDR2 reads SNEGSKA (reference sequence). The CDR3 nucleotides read TGCAGTGCTACGGGCCTCGACGTTTCGTGGGGGCGCCAAGAGACCCAGTACTTC. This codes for CSATGLDVSWGRQETQYF.

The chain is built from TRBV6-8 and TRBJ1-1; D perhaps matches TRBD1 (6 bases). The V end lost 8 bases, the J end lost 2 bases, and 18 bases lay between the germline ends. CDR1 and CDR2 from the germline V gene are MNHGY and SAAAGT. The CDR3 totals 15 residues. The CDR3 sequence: CASQSGGVGNTEAFF. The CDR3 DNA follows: TGTGCCAGCCAGTCCGGGGGCGTTGGTAACACTGAAGCTTTCTTT.

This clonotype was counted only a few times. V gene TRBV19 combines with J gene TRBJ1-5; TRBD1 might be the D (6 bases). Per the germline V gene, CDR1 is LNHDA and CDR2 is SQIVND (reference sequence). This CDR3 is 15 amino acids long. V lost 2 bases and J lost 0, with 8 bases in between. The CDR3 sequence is CASSIMGASNQPQHF. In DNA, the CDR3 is TGTGCCAGTAGTATAATGGGGGCTAGCAATCAGCCCCAGCATTTT.

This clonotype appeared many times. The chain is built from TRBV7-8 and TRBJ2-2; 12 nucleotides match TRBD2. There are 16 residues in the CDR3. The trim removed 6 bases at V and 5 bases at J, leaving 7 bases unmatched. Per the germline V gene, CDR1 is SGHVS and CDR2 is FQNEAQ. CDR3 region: CASSSRTSGETGELFF. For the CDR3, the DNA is TGTGCCAGCAGTTCAAGGACTAGCGGGGAAACCGGGGAGCTGTTTTTT.

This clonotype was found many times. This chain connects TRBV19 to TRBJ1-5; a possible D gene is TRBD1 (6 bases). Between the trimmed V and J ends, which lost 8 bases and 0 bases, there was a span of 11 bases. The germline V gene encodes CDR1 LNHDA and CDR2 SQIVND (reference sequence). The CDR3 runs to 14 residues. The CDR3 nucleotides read TGTGCCAGTGCTCAGGGGTATAGCAATCAGCCCCAGCATTTT. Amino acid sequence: CASAQGYSNQPQHF.

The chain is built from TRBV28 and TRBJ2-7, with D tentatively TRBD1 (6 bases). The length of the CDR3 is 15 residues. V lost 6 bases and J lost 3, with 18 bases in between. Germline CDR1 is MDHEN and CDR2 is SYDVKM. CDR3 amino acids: CASSPLQGSFYEQYF. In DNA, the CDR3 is TGTGCCAGCAGCCCGCTTCAGGGGAGTTTCTACGAGCAGTACTTC.

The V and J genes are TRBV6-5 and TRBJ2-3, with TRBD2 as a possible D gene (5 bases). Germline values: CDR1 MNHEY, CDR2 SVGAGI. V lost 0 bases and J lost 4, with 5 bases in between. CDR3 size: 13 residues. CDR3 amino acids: CASSYSAADTQYF. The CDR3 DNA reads TGTGCCAGCAGTTACTCAGCGGCAGATACGCAGTATTTT.

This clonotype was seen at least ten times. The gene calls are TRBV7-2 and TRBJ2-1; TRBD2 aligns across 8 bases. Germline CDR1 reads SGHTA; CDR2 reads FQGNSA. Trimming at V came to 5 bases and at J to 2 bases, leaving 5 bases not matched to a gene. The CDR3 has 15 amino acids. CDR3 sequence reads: CASSATSGPYNEQFF. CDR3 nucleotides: TGTGCCAGCAGCGCAACTAGCGGACCCTACAATGAGCAGTTCTTC.

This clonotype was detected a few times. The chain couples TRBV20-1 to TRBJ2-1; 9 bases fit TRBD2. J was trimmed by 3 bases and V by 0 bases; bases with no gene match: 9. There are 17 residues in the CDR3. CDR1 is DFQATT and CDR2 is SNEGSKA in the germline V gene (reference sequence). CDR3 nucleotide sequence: TGCAGTGCTAGAGATTTTTTTTCAGCGGGGGGCTACAATGAGCAGTTCTTC. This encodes CSARDFFSAGGYNEQFF.

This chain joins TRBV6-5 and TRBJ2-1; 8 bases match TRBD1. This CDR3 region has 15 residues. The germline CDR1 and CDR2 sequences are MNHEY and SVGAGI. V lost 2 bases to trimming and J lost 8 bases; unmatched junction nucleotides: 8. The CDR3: CASSYPGQGIHEQFF. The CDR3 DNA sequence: TGTGCCAGCAGTTACCCTGGACAGGGTATCCATGAGCAGTTCTTC.

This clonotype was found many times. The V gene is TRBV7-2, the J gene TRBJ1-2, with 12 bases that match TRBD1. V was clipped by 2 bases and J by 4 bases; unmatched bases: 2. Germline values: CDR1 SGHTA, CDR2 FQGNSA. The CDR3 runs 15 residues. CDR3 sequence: CASSLRDRGPYGYTF. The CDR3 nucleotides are TGTGCCAGCAGCTTACGGGACAGGGGGCCCTATGGCTACACCTTC.

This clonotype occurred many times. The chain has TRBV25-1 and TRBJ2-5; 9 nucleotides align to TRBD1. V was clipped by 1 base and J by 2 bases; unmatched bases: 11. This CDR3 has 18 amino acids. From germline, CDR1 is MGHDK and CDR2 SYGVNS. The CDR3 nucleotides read TGTGCCAGCAGTGAATCTGTATCCGGACAGGGGCAACAAGAGACCCAGTACTTC. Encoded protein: CASSESVSGQGQQETQYF.

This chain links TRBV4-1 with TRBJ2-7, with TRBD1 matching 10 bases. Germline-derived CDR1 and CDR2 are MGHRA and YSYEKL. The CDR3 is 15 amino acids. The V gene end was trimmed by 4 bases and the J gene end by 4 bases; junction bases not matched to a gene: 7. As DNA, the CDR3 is TGCGCCAGCAGCCGCCTCCGGGACAGGGGTTACGAGCAGTACTTC. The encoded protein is CASSRLRDRGYEQYF.

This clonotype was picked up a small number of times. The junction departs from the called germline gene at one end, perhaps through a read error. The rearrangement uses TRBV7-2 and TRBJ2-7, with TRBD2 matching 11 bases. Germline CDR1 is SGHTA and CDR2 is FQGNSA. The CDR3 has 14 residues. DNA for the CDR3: TGTGCCAGCACCTTAGCGGGGGGGTCCTACGAGCAGTACTTC. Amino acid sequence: CASTLAGGSYEQYF. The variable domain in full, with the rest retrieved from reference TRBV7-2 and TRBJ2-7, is GAGVSQSPSNKVTEKGKDVELRCDPISGHTALYWYRQSLGQGLEFLIYFQGNSAPDKSGLPSDRFSAERTGGSVSTLTIQRTQQEDSAVYLCASTLAGGSYEQYFGPGTRLTVT.

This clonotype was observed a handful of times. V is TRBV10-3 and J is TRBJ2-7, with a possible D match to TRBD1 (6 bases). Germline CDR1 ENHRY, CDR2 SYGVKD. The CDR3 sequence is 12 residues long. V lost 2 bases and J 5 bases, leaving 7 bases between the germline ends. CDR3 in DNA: TGTGCCATCAGTGAGGGGGGCGACGAGCAGTACTTC. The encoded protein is CAISEGGDEQYF.

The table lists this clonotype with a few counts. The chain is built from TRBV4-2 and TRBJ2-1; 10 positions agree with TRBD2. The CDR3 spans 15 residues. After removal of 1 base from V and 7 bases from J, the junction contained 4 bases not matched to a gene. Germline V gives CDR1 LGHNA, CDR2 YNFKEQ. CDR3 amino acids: CASSQALAGVNEQFF. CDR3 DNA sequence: TGTGCCAGCAGCCAAGCCCTAGCGGGGGTTAATGAGCAGTTCTTC.

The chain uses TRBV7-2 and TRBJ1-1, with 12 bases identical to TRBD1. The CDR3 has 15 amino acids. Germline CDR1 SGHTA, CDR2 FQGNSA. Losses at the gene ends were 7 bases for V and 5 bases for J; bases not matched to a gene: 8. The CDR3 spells CASMSGTGGWTEAFF. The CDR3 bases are TGTGCCAGCATGTCCGGGACAGGGGGCTGGACTGAAGCTTTCTTT.

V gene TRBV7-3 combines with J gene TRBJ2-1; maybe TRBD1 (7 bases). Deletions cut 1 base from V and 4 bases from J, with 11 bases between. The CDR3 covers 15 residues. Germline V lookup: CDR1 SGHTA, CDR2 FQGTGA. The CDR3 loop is CASSLMTGRYNEQFF. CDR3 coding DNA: TGTGCCAGCAGCTTAATGACAGGGAGGTACAATGAGCAGTTCTTC.

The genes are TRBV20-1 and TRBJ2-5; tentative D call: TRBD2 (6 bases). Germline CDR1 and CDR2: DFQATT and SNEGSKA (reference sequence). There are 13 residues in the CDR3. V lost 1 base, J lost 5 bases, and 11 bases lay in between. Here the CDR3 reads CSARVWEEETQYF. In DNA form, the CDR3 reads TGCAGTGCTAGAGTCTGGGAGGAGGAGACCCAGTACTTC.

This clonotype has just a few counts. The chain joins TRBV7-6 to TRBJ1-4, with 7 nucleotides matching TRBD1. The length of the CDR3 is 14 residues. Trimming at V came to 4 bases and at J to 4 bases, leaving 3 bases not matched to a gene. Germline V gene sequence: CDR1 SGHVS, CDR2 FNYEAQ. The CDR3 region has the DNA TGTGCCAGCAGCTGGGACAGCTATAATGAAAAACTGTTTTTT. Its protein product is CASSWDSYNEKLFF.

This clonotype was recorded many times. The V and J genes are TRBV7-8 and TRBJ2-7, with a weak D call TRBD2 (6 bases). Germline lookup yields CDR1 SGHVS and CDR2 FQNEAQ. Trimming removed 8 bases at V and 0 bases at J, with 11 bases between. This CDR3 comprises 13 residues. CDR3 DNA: TGTGCCAGCGGGGGGACCAGCTCCTACGAGCAGTACTTC. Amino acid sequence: CASGGTSSYEQYF.